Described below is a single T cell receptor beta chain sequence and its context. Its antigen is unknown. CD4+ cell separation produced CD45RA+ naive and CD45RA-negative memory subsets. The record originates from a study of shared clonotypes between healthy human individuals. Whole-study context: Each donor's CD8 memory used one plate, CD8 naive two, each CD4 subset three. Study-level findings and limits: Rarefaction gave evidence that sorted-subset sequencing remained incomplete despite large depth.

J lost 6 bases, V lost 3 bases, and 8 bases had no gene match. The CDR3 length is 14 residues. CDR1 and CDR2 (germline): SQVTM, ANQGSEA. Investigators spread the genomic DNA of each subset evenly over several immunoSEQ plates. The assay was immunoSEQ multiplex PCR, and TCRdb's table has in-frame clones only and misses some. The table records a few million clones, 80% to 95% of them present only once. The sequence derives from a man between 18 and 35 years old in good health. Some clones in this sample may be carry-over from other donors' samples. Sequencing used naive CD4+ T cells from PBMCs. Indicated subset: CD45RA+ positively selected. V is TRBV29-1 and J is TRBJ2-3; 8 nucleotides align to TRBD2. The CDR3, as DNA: TGCAGCGTTGATGCGGGACTAGAATTGGATACGCAGTATTTT. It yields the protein CSVDAGLELDTQYF.